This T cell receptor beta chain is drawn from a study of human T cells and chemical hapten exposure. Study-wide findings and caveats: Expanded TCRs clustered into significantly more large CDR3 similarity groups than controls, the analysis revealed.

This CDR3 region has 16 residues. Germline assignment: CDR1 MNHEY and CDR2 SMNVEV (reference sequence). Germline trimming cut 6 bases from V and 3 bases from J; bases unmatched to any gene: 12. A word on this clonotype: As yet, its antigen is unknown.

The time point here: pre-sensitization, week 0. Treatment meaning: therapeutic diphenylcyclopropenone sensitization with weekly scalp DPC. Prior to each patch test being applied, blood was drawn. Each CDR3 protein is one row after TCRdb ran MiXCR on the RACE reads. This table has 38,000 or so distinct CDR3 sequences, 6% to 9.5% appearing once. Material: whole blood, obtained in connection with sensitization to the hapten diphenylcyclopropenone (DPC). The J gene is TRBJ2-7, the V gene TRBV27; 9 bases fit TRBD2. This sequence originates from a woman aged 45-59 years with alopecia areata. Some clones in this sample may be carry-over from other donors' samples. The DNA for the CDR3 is TGTGCCAGCAGCTCCTTGGCGGGAGGGAGACTCTACGAGCAGTACTTC. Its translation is CASSSLAGGRLYEQYF.